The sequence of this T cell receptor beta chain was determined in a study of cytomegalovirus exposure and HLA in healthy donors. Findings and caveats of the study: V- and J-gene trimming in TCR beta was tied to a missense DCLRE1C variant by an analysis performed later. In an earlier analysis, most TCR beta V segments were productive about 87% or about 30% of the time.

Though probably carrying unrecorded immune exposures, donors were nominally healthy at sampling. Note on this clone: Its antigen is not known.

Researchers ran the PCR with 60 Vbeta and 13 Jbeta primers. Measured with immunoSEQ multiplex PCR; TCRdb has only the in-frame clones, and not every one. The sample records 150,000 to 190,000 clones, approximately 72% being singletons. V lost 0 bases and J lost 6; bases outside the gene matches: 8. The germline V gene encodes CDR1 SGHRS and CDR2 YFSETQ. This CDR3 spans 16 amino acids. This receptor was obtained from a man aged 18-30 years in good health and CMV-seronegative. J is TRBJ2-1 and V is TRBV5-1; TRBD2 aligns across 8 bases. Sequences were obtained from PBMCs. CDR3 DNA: TGCGCCAGCAGCTTGGATGACGGGAGGGCCTCCAATGAGCAGTTCTTC. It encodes CASSLDDGRASNEQFF.